These 2 T cell receptor beta chains share one sample of origin, sequenced in a study of blood T cells in healthy people across ages (dated by TCRdb to the mid-2010s). The library was made by 5' RACE. A second roughly 7 to 11 cycle PCR used a sample-barcoded 5' primer and a J-beta primer mix. The public sequencing data were trimmed at Q25 with fastp and processed into clonotypes with MiXCR by TCRdb, which kept only in-frame beta chains. Identical CDR3 proteins give one entry, which carries the most common genes and DNA. The sample data list 1.5 million to 2 million distinct CDR3 sequences, and about two fifths of these were observed just once. Approximately 22% of the sample goes to the ten largest clones. Sequenced sample: blood. The receptors shown here come from a human donor in good health.

The chain combines TRBV29-1 with TRBJ2-5, with D unclear. The V gene's germline CDR1 is SQVTM and CDR2 ANQGSEA. V was trimmed by 5 bases and J by 0 bases, leaving 13 bases between them. The CDR3 length is 14 residues. The DNA of the CDR3 is TGCAGCGTTTTGCCAGAGGAGTACCAAGAGACCCAGTACTTC. This translates into CSVLPEEYQETQYF.

V and J are TRBV24-1 and TRBJ2-2, with 8 bases aligning to TRBD1. The CDR3 contains 17 residues. J lost 2 bases, V lost 3 bases, and 7 bases had no gene match. Looked up from germline, CDR1 is KGHDR and CDR2 is SFDVKD. The CDR3 protein is CATSDQIGQGNTGELFF. The CDR3 bases are TGTGCCACCAGTGATCAAATAGGACAGGGTAACACCGGGGAGCTGTTTTTT.